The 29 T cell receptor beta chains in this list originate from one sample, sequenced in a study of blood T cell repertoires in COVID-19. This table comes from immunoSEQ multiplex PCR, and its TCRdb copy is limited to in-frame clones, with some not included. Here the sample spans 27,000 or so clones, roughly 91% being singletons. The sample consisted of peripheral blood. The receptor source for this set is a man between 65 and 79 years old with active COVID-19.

This CDR3 is CASSSGGTEAFF. CDR3 DNA sequence: TGTGCCAGCAGCTCAGGGGGAACTGAAGCTTTCTTT. The chain recombines TRBV7-3 with TRBJ1-1; 7 bases line up with TRBD1. Germline CDR1 SGHTA, CDR2 FQGTGA. V shed 4 bases and J 5 bases; nucleotides not matched to a gene: 1. This CDR3 spans 12 amino acids. Full variable domain (missing parts from reference TRBV7-3 and TRBJ1-1): GAGVSQTPSNKVTEKGKYVELRCDPISGHTALYWYRQSLGQGPEFLIYFQGTGAADDSGLPNDRFFAVRPEGSVSTLKIQRTERGDSAVYLCASSSGGTEAFFGQGTRLTVV.

CDR3: CASSSVVPEAFF. The CDR3, as DNA: TGTGCCAGCAGTTCAGTGGTGCCTGAAGCTTTCTTT. This rearrangement joins TRBV14 to TRBJ1-1; D call uncertain. Trimming removed 6 bases at V and 6 bases at J, with 11 bases between. The CDR3 totals 12 residues. CDR1 SGHDN and CDR2 FVKESK come from the germline V gene.

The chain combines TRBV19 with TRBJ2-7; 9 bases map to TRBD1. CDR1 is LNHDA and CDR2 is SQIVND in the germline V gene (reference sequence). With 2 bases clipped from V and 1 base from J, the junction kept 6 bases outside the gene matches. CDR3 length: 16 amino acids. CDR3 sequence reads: CASSIIPGQGSYEQYF. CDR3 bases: TGTGCCAGTAGTATAATCCCGGGACAGGGTTCCTACGAGCAGTACTTC.

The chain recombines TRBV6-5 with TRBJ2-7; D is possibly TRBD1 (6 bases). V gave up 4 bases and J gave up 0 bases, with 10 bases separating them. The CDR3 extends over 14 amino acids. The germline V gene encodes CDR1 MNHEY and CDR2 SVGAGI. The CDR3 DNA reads TGTGCCAGCAGTTGGGGACAAATCTCCTACGAGCAGTACTTC. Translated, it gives CASSWGQISYEQYF.

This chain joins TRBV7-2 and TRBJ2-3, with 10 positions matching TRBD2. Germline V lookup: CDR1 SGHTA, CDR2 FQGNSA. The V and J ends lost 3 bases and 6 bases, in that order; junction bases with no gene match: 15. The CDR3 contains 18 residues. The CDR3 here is CASSFRSGGAGPLDTQYF. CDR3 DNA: TGTGCCAGCAGCTTTCGGAGCGGGGGGGCCGGACCCCTCGATACGCAGTATTTT.

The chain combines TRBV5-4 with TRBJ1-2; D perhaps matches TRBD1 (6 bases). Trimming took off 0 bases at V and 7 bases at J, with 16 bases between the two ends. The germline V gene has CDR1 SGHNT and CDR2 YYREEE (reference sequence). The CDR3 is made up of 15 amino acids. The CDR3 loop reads CASSLARGAGSGYTF. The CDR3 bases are TGTGCCAGCAGCTTGGCCAGGGGCGCGGGCTCTGGCTACACCTTC.

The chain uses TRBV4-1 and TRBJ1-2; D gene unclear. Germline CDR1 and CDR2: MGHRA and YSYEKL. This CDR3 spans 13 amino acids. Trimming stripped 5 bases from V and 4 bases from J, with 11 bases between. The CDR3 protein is CASSARSGYGYTF. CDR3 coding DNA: TGCGCCAGCAGCGCCCGATCGGGCTATGGCTACACCTTC.

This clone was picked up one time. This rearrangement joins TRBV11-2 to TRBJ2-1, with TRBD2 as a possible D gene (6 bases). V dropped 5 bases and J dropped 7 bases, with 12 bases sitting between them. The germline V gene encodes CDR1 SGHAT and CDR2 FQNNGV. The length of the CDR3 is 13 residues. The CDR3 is CASSNIGGNEQFF. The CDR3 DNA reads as TGTGCCAGCAGCAATATTGGGGGGAATGAGCAGTTCTTC.

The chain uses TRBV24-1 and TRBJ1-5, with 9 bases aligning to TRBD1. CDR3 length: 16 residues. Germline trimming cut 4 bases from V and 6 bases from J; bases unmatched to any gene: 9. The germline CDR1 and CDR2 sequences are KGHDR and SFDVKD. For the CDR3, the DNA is TGTGCCACCAGTGACTCTGCCGGGACAGGGACTCAGCCCCAGCATTTT. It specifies CATSDSAGTGTQPQHF.

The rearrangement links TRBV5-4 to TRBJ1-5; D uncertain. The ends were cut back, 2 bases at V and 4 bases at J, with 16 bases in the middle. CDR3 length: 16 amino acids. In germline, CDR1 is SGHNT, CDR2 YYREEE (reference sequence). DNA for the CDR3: TGTGCCAGCAGCTTAGGTGGCTCGGCGGAAAATCAGCCCCAGCATTTT. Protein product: CASSLGGSAENQPQHF. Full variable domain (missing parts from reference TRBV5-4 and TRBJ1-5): ETGVTQSPTHLIKTRGQQVTLRCSSQSGHNTVSWYQQALGQGPQFIFQYYREEENGRGNFPPRFSGLQFPNYSSELNVNALELDDSALYLCASSLGGSAENQPQHFGDGTRLSIL.

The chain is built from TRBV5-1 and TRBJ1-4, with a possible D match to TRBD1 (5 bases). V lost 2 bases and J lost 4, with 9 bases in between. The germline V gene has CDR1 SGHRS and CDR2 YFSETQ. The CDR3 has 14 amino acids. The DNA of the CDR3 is TGCGCCAGCAGCTTACAGGTTTATAATGAAAAACTGTTTTTT. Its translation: CASSLQVYNEKLFF. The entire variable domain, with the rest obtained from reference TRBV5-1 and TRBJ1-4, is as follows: KAGVTQTPRYLIKTRGQQVTLSCSPISGHRSVSWYQQTPGQGLQFLFEYFSETQRNKGNFPGRFSGRQFSNSRSEMNVSTLELGDSALYLCASSLQVYNEKLFFGSGTQLSVL.

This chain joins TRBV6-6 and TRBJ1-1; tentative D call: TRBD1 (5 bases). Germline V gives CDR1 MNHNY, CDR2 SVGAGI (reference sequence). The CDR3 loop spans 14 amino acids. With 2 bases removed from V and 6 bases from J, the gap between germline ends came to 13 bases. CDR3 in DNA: TGTGCCAGCAGTTACAGCCAGGGCTTTTCTGAAGCTTTCTTT. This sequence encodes CASSYSQGFSEAFF.

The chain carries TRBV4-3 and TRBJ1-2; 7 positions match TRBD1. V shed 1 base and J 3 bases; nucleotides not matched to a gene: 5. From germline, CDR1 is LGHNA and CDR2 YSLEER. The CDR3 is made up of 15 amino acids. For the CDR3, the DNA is TGCGCCAGCAGCCAAGTTTACAGGGGCGACTATGGCTACACCTTC. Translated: CASSQVYRGDYGYTF.

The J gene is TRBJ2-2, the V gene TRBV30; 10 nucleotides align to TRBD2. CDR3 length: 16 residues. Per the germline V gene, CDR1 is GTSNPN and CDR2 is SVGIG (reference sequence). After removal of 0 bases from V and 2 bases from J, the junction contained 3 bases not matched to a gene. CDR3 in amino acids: CAWSVWTSGNTGELFF. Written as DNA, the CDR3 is TGTGCCTGGAGTGTCTGGACTAGCGGAAACACCGGGGAGCTGTTTTTT.

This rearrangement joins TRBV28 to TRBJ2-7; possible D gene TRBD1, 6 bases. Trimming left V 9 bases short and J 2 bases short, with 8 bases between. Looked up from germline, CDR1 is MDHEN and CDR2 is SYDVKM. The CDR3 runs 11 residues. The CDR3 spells CASSGAYEQYF. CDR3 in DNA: TGTGCCAGTTCAGGGGCCTACGAGCAGTACTTC.

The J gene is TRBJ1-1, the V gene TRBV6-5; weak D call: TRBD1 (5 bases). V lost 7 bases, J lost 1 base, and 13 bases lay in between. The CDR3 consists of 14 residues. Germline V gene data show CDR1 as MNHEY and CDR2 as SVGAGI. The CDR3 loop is CASTQTASNTEAFF. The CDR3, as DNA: TGTGCCAGCACCCAGACAGCCTCGAACACTGAAGCTTTCTTT.

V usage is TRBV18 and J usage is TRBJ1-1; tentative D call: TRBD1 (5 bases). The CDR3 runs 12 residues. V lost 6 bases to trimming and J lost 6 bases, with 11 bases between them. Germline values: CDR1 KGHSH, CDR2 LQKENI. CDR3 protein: CASSAQTAEAFF. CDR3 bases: TGTGCCAGCTCCGCCCAGACAGCTGAAGCTTTCTTT.

DNA of the CDR3: TGTGCCAGCAGCCGTCAGGGGAGAGAGACCCAGTACTTC. This gives the protein CASSRQGRETQYF. This rearrangement joins TRBV6-5 to TRBJ2-5, with D maybe TRBD1 (6 bases). Trimming cost V 6 bases and J 4 bases, with 12 bases left between them. The CDR3 has 13 amino acids. Germline CDR1 and CDR2: MNHEY and SVGAGI.

CDR3 in DNA: TGTGCCAGCAGTTACACCCCCACGGGACAGGCTTGGGGGGAGCTGTTTTTT. Residues: CASSYTPTGQAWGELFF. The V gene is TRBV6-2 or TRBV6-3, the J gene TRBJ2-2; 8 nucleotides align to TRBD1. J gave up 8 bases and V 2 bases, and 13 bases lay outside the gene matches. Germline V CDR1 and CDR2: MNHEY, SVGEGT. This CDR3 has 17 amino acids.

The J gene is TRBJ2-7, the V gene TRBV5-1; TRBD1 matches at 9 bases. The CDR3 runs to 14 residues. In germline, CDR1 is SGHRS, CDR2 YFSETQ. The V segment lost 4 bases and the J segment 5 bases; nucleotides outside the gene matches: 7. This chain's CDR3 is CASSLSQGAHEQYF. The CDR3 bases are TGCGCCAGCAGCCTATCACAGGGGGCCCACGAGCAGTACTTC.

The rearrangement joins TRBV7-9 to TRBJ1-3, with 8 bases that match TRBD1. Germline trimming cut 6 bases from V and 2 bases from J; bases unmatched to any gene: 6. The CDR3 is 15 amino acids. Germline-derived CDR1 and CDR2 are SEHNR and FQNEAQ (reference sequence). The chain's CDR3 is CASRMDRETGNTIYF. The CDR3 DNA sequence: TGTGCCAGCAGGATGGACAGGGAAACTGGAAACACCATATATTTT. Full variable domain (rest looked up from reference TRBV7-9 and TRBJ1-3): DTGVSQNPRHKITKRGQNVTFRCDPISEHNRLYWYRQTLGQGPEFLTYFQNEAQLEKSRLLSDRFSAERPKGSFSTLEIQRTEQGDSAMYLCASRMDRETGNTIYFGEGSWLTVV.

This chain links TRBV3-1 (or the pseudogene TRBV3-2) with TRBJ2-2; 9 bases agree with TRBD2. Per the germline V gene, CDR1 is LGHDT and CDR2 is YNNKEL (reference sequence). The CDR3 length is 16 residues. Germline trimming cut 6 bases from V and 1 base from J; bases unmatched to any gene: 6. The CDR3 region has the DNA TGTGCCAGCAGTTCTAGCGGGGTAAGGAACACCGGGGAGCTGTTTTTT. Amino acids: CASSSSGVRNTGELFF.

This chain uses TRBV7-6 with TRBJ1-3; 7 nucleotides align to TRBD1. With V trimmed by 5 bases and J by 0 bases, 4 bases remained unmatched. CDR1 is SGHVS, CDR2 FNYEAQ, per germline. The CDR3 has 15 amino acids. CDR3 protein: CASSQRTGSGNTIYF. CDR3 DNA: TGTGCCAGCAGCCAAAGGACAGGCTCTGGAAACACCATATATTTT.

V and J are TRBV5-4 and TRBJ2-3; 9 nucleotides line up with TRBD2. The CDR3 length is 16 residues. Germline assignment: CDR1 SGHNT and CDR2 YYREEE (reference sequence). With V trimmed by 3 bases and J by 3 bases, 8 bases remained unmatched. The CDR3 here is CASSSVRGGATDTQYF. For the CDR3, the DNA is TGTGCCAGCAGCTCGGTCCGCGGGGGGGCTACAGATACGCAGTATTTT.

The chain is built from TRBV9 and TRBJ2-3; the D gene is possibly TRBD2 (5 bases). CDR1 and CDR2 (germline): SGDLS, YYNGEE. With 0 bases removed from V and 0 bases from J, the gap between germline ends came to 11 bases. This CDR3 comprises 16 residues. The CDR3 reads CASSVEAGFSTDTQYF. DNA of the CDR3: TGTGCCAGCAGCGTAGAGGCGGGTTTTAGCACAGATACGCAGTATTTT. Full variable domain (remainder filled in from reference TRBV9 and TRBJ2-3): DSGVTQTPKHLITATGQRVTLRCSPRSGDLSVYWYQQSLDQGLQFLIQYYNGEERAKGNILERFSAQQFPDLHSELNLSSLELGDSALYFCASSVEAGFSTDTQYFGPGTRLTVL.

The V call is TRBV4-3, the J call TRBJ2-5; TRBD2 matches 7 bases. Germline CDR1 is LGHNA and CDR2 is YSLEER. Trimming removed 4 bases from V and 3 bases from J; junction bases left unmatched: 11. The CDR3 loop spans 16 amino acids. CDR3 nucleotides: TGCGCCAGCAGCCCGAGATTTCGAGGGAGGGAAGAGACCCAGTACTTC. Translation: CASSPRFRGREETQYF.

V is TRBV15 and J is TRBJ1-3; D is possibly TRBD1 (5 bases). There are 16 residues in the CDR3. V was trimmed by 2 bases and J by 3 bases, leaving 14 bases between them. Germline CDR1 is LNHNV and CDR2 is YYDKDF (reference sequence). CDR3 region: CATSRPGTRDGNTIYF. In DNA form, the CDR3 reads TGTGCCACCAGCAGACCGGGTACCAGGGATGGAAACACCATATATTTT.

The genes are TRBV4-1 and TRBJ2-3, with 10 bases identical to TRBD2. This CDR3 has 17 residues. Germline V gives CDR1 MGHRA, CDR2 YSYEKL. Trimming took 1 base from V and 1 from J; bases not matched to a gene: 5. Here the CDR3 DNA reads TGCGCCAGCAGCCAAGTCTCTCTAGCGGGGGGCACAGATACGCAGTATTTT. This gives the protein CASSQVSLAGGTDTQYF.

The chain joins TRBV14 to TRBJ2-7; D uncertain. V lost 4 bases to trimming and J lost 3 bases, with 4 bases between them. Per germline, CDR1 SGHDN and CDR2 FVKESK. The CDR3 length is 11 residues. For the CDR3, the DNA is TGTGCCAGCAGCCTCCACTACGAGCAGTACTTC. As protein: CASSLHYEQYF.